These T cell receptor beta chains were read from a single sample in a study of regulatory T cells in long-lasting Graves disease. TCRdb independently ran MiXCR on the multiplex PCR reads; one entry per CDR3 protein. The sample lists about 310,000 distinct CDR3 sequences; roughly a fifth were seen once. This specimen was peripheral blood mononuclear cells (PBMCs), taken when the disease was refractory, from a patient treated with antithyroid drugs. The receptor set was obtained from a female donor with Graves disease. CDR3s include the opening cysteine and the closing phenylalanine or tryptophan. The D gene is left open where the match is weak. The listing skips clone size in some rows; elsewhere it reads once, few, many or a size class.

D	J	size	V	CDR3	DNA
-	TRBJ1-6	many	TRBV28	CASSVGSRVNSPLHF	TGTGCCAGCAGCGTGGGGAGCAGGGTTAATTCACCCCTCCACTTT
TRBD1	TRBJ1-2	many	TRBV12-3/TRBV12-4	CASSPTEGQGIYGYTF	TGTGCCAGCAGCCCTACGGAGGGACAGGGGATCTATGGCTACACCTTC
-	TRBJ2-7	-	TRBV6-2/TRBV6-3	CASSDLQGSETYF	TGTGCCAGCAGTGACCTCCAGGGTTCCGAGACGTACTTC
TRBD2	TRBJ2-3	-	TRBV7-2	CASSFSGRTDTQYF	TGTGCCAGCAGTTTTAGCGGGAGGACAGATACGCAGTATTTT
TRBD2	TRBJ2-5	many	TRBV18	CASSSRTSGSSETQYF	TGTGCCAGCTCGTCGAGGACTAGCGGGAGTAGTGAGACCCAGTACTTC
TRBD2	TRBJ2-5	-	TRBV7-9	CASSSGLAGTPETQYF	TGTGCCAGCAGCTCAGGACTAGCGGGGACACCTGAGACCCAGTACTTC
-	TRBJ2-2	-	TRBV28	CASSPASANTGELFF	TGTGCCAGCAGTCCAGCCAGTGCGAACACCGGGGAGCTGTTTTTT
TRBD1	TRBJ1-2	many	TRBV4-3	CASSQGQGANYGYTF	TGCGCCAGCAGCCAAGGACAGGGGGCTAACTATGGCTACACCTTC
TRBD2	TRBJ2-5	-	TRBV5-4	CASSLLAGWNGETQYF	TGTGCCAGCAGCTTACTAGCGGGCTGGAACGGAGAGACCCAGTACTTC
TRBD2	TRBJ2-7	many	TRBV20-1	CSARDFLGSSGAYEQYF	TGCAGTGCTAGAGATTTCCTAGGGTCTAGCGGGGCCTACGAGCAGTACTTC
TRBD1	TRBJ1-1	few	TRBV11-1	CASSPGTVTEAFF	TGTGCCAGCAGCCCGGGGACAGTCACTGAAGCTTTCTTT
-	TRBJ1-3	few	TRBV10-3	CAISEDGNSGNTIYF	TGTGCCATCAGTGAGGACGGGAACTCTGGAAACACCATATATTTT
-	TRBJ2-5	-	TRBV18	CASSPSRGGETQYF	TGTGCCAGCTCACCTTCCAGGGGTGGCGAGACCCAGTACTTC
-	TRBJ2-7	many	TRBV28	CASSETGLREQYF	TGTGCCAGCAGTGAGACTGGTCTACGAGAGCAGTACTTC
-	TRBJ1-3	few	TRBV15	CATSRWGNTIYF	TGTGCCACCAGCAGATGGGGAAACACCATATATTTT
-	TRBJ2-7	-	TRBV6-1	CASFSGAGEQYF	TGTGCCAGCTTTTCGGGGGCCGGGGAGCAGTACTTC
-	TRBJ2-1	-	TRBV7-2	CASSLRSILFNEQFF	TGTGCCAGCAGCTTACGCTCGATCCTTTTCAATGAGCAGTTCTTC
-	TRBJ1-4	few	TRBV28	CASSSVQGSNEKLFF	TGTGCCAGCAGTTCCGTCCAGGGCTCTAATGAAAAACTGTTTTTT
-	TRBJ1-1	few	TRBV24-1	CATSDVRVNTEAFF	TGTGCCACCAGTGATGTGAGGGTGAACACTGAAGCTTTCTTT
-	TRBJ2-2	few	TRBV24-1	CATSGGSPTGELFF	TGTGCCACCAGTGGGGGCAGTCCCACCGGGGAGCTGTTTTTT
TRBD2	TRBJ2-6	-	TRBV7-2	CASRRTSGGNFGANVLTF	TGTGCCAGCAGGCGGACTAGCGGGGGGAATTTCGGGGCCAACGTCCTGACTTTC
-	TRBJ2-5	many	TRBV6-2/TRBV6-3	CASSYSNREETQYF	TGTGCCAGCAGTTACTCGAACAGGGAGGAGACCCAGTACTTC
-	TRBJ1-6	-	TRBV7-9	CASGYNSPLHF	TGTGCCAGCGGTTATAATTCACCCCTCCACTTT
TRBD1	TRBJ1-4	many	TRBV28	CASSSAGQGNEKLFF	TGTGCCAGCAGTTCCGCGGGACAGGGGAATGAAAAACTGTTTTTT